This T cell receptor (beta chain) originates from a study of glioma-infiltrating T cells after dendritic cell vaccination. Study background: Dendritic cell vaccination trial patients had either newly diagnosed or recurrent glioblastoma. At biweekly intervals, patients got three intradermal dendritic cell vaccine injections.

Amplification used 60 V beta primers and 13 J beta primers. Only in-frame clones appear in the TCRdb table, and some are missing; sequencing was by immunoSEQ multiplex PCR. In the table there are 75,000 to 100,000 clones, 70% to 80% of which are singletons. The CDR3 is made up of 14 amino acids. The germline gives CDR1 MNHNS, CDR2 SASEGT. V was clipped by 7 bases and J by 0 bases, with 10 bases between them. This clone was counted once. Material: blood, obtained before dendritic cell vaccination. The TCR was taken from a human donor with glioblastoma. This chain uses TRBV6-1 with TRBJ1-5, with D unresolved. The CDR3: CASNNINSNQPQHF. CDR3 sequence (DNA): TGTGCCAGCAATAACATCAATAGCAATCAGCCCCAGCATTTT.